The text below deals with one TCR beta chain. What it binds is not known. These data are taken from a study of OX40 agonist ivuxolimab in advanced cancers. Broader study findings: Averaging showed that CD8+ T cells had more expanded clones than CD4+ did.

The V gene's germline CDR1 is SGHVS and CDR2 FNYEAQ. The CDR3 totals 17 residues. Trimming stripped 5 bases from V and 0 bases from J, with 18 bases between. Generated by immunoSEQ multiplex PCR, the TCRdb table keeps only in-frame clones and is missing some. The sample holds tens of thousands of clones, about 90% seen once. The input for sequencing was CD4+ or CD8+ T cells sorted from blood, taken in a trial of the OX40 agonist ivuxolimab. The sequence was obtained from an adult with an advanced solid tumor such as melanoma, head and neck, liver or kidney cancer. J is TRBJ2-3 and V is TRBV7-6; D perhaps matches TRBD1 (6 bases). The CDR3 here is CASSPRQAGPSTDTQYF. The CDR3 nucleotides are TGTGCCAGCAGCCCCCGACAGGCGGGTCCTAGCACAGATACGCAGTATTTT.